Below, 6 T cell receptor beta chains from the same sample are listed, as sequenced in a study of type 1 regulatory T cells. TCRdb redid the calling of the reads with MiXCR, one entry per CDR3 protein. Of about 39,000 distinct CDR3 sequences in the sample, about 12% are singletons; the top ten hold approximately 8%. For these TCRs, the target antigens are not known. The sequencing input was cultured non-Tr1 T cells, either the whole culture or a sorted T cell fraction (not recorded which). The receptor source for this set is a human donor in good health.

This clonotype was counted ten times or more. The CDR3 loop is CASSQVGSGSDIQYF. DNA for the CDR3: TGCGCCAGCAGCCAAGTGGGTAGCGGGAGTGACATTCAGTACTTC. The chain uses TRBV4-3 and TRBJ2-4, with 9 bases identical to TRBD2. In germline, CDR1 is LGHNA, CDR2 YSLEER. The CDR3 contains 15 residues. The V gene end was trimmed by 1 base and the J gene end by 8 bases; junction bases not matched to a gene: 6.

This chain links TRBV20-1 with TRBJ2-7; 10 bases map to TRBD2. Trimming cost V 6 bases and J 5 bases; bases outside gene matches: 10. The germline gives CDR1 DFQATT, CDR2 SNEGSKA (reference sequence). The CDR3 is made up of 14 amino acids. CDR3 DNA: TGCAGTGCCCGAAAGGCTAGCGGGAGCGACGAGCAGTACTTC. Its translation is CSARKASGSDEQYF.

The chain employs TRBV2 and TRBJ2-3; D is tentatively TRBD1 or TRBD2 (5 bases each). Germline loops: CDR1 SNHLY, CDR2 FYNNEI. The CDR3 is 13 amino acids. V lost 6 bases, J lost 0 bases, and 7 bases lay in between. CDR3 coding DNA: TGTGCCAGCAGAGGGGACAGCACAGATACGCAGTATTTT. Translated: CASRGDSTDTQYF.

This clonotype showed up just a few times. One end of the junction fails to match germline, which may point to a read error. The chain links TRBV7-8 to TRBJ2-5; D call uncertain. The CDR3 is 13 amino acids. Germline CDR1 and CDR2: SGHVS and FQNEAQ. CDR3 sequence: CANSLSFWETQYF. CDR3 DNA sequence: TGTGCCAACAGCTTATCCTTCTGGGAGACCCAGTACTTC.

Within the sample, this clonotype is medium-sized. This chain connects TRBV7-2 to TRBJ1-3; tentative D call: TRBD1 (6 bases). The CDR3 is 17 residues long. V was cut by 3 bases and J by 0 bases, with 15 bases left in between. The germline gives CDR1 SGHTA, CDR2 FQGNSA. CDR3 region: CASSFSNRVTSGNTIYF. The CDR3 DNA sequence: TGTGCCAGCAGCTTCTCAAACAGGGTGACCTCTGGAAACACCATATATTTT.

The V and J genes are TRBV5-1 and TRBJ2-5; D unclear. The CDR3 runs 15 residues. Germline loops: CDR1 SGHRS, CDR2 YFSETQ. Trimming took 0 bases from V and 5 from J, leaving 14 bases between them. The CDR3 here is CASSLAAGLHETQYF. The CDR3 DNA follows: TGCGCCAGCAGCTTGGCCGCTGGTTTGCATGAGACCCAGTACTTC. Based on the CDR3 plus reference TRBV5-1 and TRBJ2-5, the full variable domain is KAGVTQTPRYLIKTRGQQVTLSCSPISGHRSVSWYQQTPGQGLQFLFEYFSETQRNKGNFPGRFSGRQFSNSRSEMNVSTLELGDSALYLCASSLAAGLHETQYFGPGTRLLVL.